Listed below are T cell receptor beta chains from one sample, sequenced in a study of response to subunit inactivated influenza vaccine. TCRdb independently ran MiXCR on the RT-PCR reads; one entry per CDR3 protein. The sample comprises 500,000 to 700,000 distinct CDR3 sequences, approximately 22% of which are singletons, and approximately 3% rests with the top ten. A further study also used this sample, focusing on T cells expressing NK-cell markers.

The sequences come from CD4+ T cells sorted from PBMCs, collected 11 to 12 days after vaccination. All receptors come from a man aged 45-65 years who received an inactivated influenza vaccine. Both conserved end residues are trimmed from each CDR3. A D gene is named only where the DNA matches it firmly.

d_call	v_call	j_call	cdr3_aa
.	TRBV6-2/TRBV6-3	TRBJ1-1	ASNFPHGSEAF
.	TRBV7-8	TRBJ1-1	ASSFLDSEAF
TRBD2	TRBV4-3	TRBJ2-2	ASSQEPSGGLTTGELF
.	TRBV28	TRBJ2-1	ASSFSGKNEQF
.	TRBV29-1	TRBJ1-2	SLPQEPSSYGYT
TRBD1	TRBV6-2/TRBV6-3	TRBJ2-7	ASRTGASYEQY
.	TRBV21-1	TRBJ2-5	ASSLGLAGGPLVFETQY
TRBD1	TRBV7-2	TRBJ1-6	ASSSRQGVSLH
.	TRBV28	TRBJ2-5	ASSLGALETQY
.	TRBV5-1	TRBJ1-6	ASSLRGSSYNSPLH
.	TRBV5-1	TRBJ1-1	ASSFTKDTEAF
TRBD1	TRBV6-2/TRBV6-3	TRBJ2-7	ASGPLRGTGLWEQY
TRBD1	TRBV18	TRBJ1-3	ASSARQGAGNTIY
TRBD2	TRBV28	TRBJ2-1	ASWSTSGNNEQF
TRBD1	TRBV28	TRBJ2-1	ASSSGQGATAF
TRBD1	TRBV20-1	TRBJ2-6	SASSMGQNSGANVLT
.	TRBV20-1	TRBJ1-4	SARGTVDDGKLF
.	TRBV5-1	TRBJ2-7	ASSLAGKMVYEQY
.	TRBV28	TRBJ2-1	ASSLGGSGAF
.	TRBV7-2	TRBJ1-5	ASSPEASNQPQH
.	TRBV4-2	TRBJ1-4	ASSLWTDLEKLF
.	TRBV4-3	TRBJ2-7	ASSQGPGITYEQY
.	TRBV7-2	TRBJ2-7	ASSLEPGPTYEQY
.	TRBV29-1	TRBJ2-2	SAASASGELF
.	TRBV12-3/TRBV12-4	TRBJ2-5	ASSLALGGSETQY
TRBD1	TRBV14	TRBJ1-5	ASSQVRDRDNQPQH
.	TRBV7-2	TRBJ2-3	ASSLPGISDTQY
.	TRBV5-4	TRBJ1-5	VSSFGGAGQPQH
.	TRBV20-1	TRBJ2-1	SAPSGLAAYNEQF
.	TRBV20-1	TRBJ2-7	SARDRVGLHSYEQY
TRBD2	TRBV7-2	TRBJ2-1	ASSFARTSGGSEQF
.	TRBV7-9	TRBJ2-3	ASSLSRGLGDTQY
TRBD2	TRBV5-1	TRBJ2-1	ASSLGSGRAGEQF
TRBD1	TRBV11-1	TRBJ2-1	ASSPTTGLHEQF